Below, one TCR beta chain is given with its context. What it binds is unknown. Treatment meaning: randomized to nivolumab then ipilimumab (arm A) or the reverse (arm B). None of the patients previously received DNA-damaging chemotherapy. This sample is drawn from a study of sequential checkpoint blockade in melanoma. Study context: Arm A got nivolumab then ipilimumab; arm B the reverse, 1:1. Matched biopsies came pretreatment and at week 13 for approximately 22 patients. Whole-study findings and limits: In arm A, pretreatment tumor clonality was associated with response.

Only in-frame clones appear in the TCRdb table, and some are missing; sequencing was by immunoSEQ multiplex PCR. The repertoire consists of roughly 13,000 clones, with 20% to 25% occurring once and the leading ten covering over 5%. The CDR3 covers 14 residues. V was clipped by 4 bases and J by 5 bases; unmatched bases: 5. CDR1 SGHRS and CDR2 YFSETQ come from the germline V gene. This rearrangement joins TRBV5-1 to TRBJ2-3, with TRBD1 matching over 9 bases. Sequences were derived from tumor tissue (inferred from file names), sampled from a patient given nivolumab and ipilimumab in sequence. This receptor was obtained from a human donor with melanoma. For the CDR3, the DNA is TGCGCCAGCAGCGCTGGGACAGGGAGAGATACGCAGTATTTT. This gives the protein CASSAGTGRDTQYF.